The 17 T cell receptor beta chains presented below share a single source sample, sequenced in a study of blood T cell repertoires in COVID-19. Only in-frame clones appear in the TCRdb table, and some are missing; sequencing was by immunoSEQ multiplex PCR. The data hold a few hundred thousand clones, with around 90% observed a single time. The sequencing input was peripheral blood. The receptors shown here come from a woman aged 40 to 49 with acute or convalescent COVID-19.

The chain joins TRBV6-4 to TRBJ2-2, with 9 bases matching TRBD1. This CDR3 spans 14 amino acids. CDR1 is MRHNA, CDR2 SNTAGT, per germline. After removal of 4 bases from V and 3 bases from J, the junction contained 0 bases not matched to a gene. The CDR3 region is CASSGTGDTGELFF. Here the CDR3 DNA reads TGTGCCAGCAGTGGGACAGGGGACACCGGGGAGCTGTTTTTT.

The gene calls are TRBV10-1 and TRBJ2-3; 7 bases line up with TRBD1. Germline loops: CDR1 WNHNN, CDR2 SYGVQD (reference sequence). Germline trimming cut 9 bases from V and 6 bases from J; bases unmatched to any gene: 18. The CDR3 consists of 16 residues. The CDR3 DNA reads as TGCGCCAGAAGATTTGAACAGGGGAAGGGTGCGGATACGCAGTATTTT. Protein sequence: CARRFEQGKGADTQYF.

The rearrangement links TRBV2 to TRBJ1-5, with no clear D. Deletions cut 4 bases from V and 3 bases from J, with 13 bases between. The germline CDR1 and CDR2 sequences are SNHLY and FYNNEI. The CDR3 is 15 amino acids. The CDR3, as DNA: TGTGCCAGCAGTGCGGCGGGGTTTCTCAATCAGCCCCAGCATTTT. Amino acid sequence: CASSAAGFLNQPQHF.

The CDR3 is CASSLAGAGGQFF. Here the CDR3 DNA reads TGCGCCAGCAGCTTGGCCGGCGCCGGGGGGCAGTTCTTC. The chain recombines TRBV5-1 with TRBJ2-1, with D possibly TRBD2 on 6 matching bases. The CDR3 totals 13 residues. Per germline, CDR1 SGHRS and CDR2 YFSETQ. V lost 0 bases, J lost 12 bases, and 13 bases lay in between.

The chain employs TRBV6-1 and TRBJ2-3; 7 nucleotides match TRBD1. Germline V gene lookup returns CDR1 MNHNS and CDR2 SASEGT. Trimming took 5 bases from V and 6 from J; bases not matched to a gene: 11. This CDR3 spans 15 amino acids. Here the CDR3 reads CASSLSGQIVDTQYF. DNA for the CDR3: TGTGCCAGCAGTTTATCGGGACAGATCGTGGATACGCAGTATTTT.

The V gene is TRBV19, the J gene TRBJ2-2, with D possibly being TRBD1 (6 bases). Germline CDR1 and CDR2: LNHDA and SQIVND (reference sequence). The germline V and J ends were trimmed by 10 bases and 7 bases, with 22 bases remaining between them. The length of the CDR3 is 15 residues. The CDR3 coding sequence is TGTGCCAACCGCGGACTCGGTCAAGGGGGCGGGGAGCTGTTTTTT. Protein product: CANRGLGQGGGELFF.

This chain joins TRBV4-1 and TRBJ2-5; the match to TRBD1 covers 10 bases. From germline, CDR1 is MGHRA and CDR2 YSYEKL. The CDR3 extends over 16 amino acids. V lost 3 bases to trimming and J lost 2 bases; unmatched junction nucleotides: 6. CDR3 in amino acids: CASSQPPGQGQETQYF. CDR3 DNA sequence: TGCGCCAGCAGCCAGCCACCGGGACAGGGGCAAGAGACCCAGTACTTC.

V usage is TRBV5-5 and J usage is TRBJ2-7, with 14 bases matching TRBD2. Trimming at V came to 4 bases and at J to 5 bases, leaving 2 bases not matched to a gene. CDR3 length equals 14 residues. Germline loops: CDR1 SGHKS, CDR2 YYEKEE (reference sequence). The CDR3 DNA sequence: TGTGCCAGCAGCCCGGGACTAGCGGGGGACGAGCAGTACGTC. This encodes CASSPGLAGDEQYV.

As to this clone: This same CDR3 is encoded by further DNA sequences in the sample. V and J are TRBV5-1 and TRBJ2-5; TRBD1 agrees at 8 bases. Germline V lookup: CDR1 SGHRS, CDR2 YFSETQ. This CDR3 is 14 amino acids long. The trim removed 3 bases at V and 4 bases at J, leaving 5 bases unmatched. In DNA form, the CDR3 reads TGCGCCAGCAGCTCCAAAACAGGGGGAGAGACCCAGTACTTC. Protein sequence: CASSSKTGGETQYF.

The V gene is TRBV6-5, the J gene TRBJ1-6, with a possible D match to TRBD1 (6 bases). This CDR3 is 14 amino acids long. The V gene's germline CDR1 is MNHEY and CDR2 SVGAGI. Trimming removed 7 bases at V and 13 bases at J, with 20 bases between. The CDR3 sequence: CASIDLQGMGPLHF. The CDR3 coding sequence is TGTGCCAGCATCGACCTACAGGGAATGGGGCCCCTCCACTTT.

The CDR3 nucleotides read TGTGCCAGTAGTAGACTGGGGGCTGGAGAAAAACTGTTTTTT. Its protein is CASSRLGAGEKLFF. The chain combines TRBV19 with TRBJ1-4; tentative D call: TRBD1 (6 bases). Trimming left V 4 bases short and J 8 bases short, with 14 bases between. CDR3 length: 14 residues. In germline, CDR1 is LNHDA, CDR2 SQIVND (reference sequence).

The J gene is TRBJ1-6, the V gene TRBV9; TRBD1 matches at 8 bases. The CDR3 length is 16 residues. CDR1 and CDR2 (germline): SGDLS, YYNGEE. The trim removed 3 bases at V and 2 bases at J, leaving 4 bases unmatched. The CDR3 sequence: CASSARQGPYNSPLHF. The CDR3 DNA sequence: TGTGCCAGCAGCGCCCGACAGGGGCCCTATAATTCACCCCTCCACTTT.

The chain employs TRBV6-5 and TRBJ2-5; possible D gene TRBD2, 5 bases. Trimming left V 2 bases short and J 2 bases short, with 12 bases between. CDR3 size: 15 residues. Per the germline V gene, CDR1 is MNHEY and CDR2 is SVGAGI. In nucleotides, the CDR3 is TGTGCCAGCAGTTACGGAGCGGTAACACAAGAGACCCAGTACTTC. Residues: CASSYGAVTQETQYF.

The V and J genes are TRBV13 and TRBJ2-2, with D possibly matching TRBD2 (5 bases). From germline, CDR1 is PRHDT and CDR2 FYEKMQ (reference sequence). V was trimmed by 5 bases and J by 4 bases, leaving 11 bases between them. CDR3 length equals 14 residues. This CDR3 reads CASSPLGSTGELFF. CDR3 nucleotides: TGTGCCAGCAGCCCCCTAGGGAGCACCGGGGAGCTGTTTTTT.

This sequence joins TRBV9 and TRBJ2-2; 13 nucleotides line up with TRBD2. This CDR3 contains 18 residues. V dropped 0 bases and J dropped 1; count of bases not matched to a gene: 3. Germline V gene data show CDR1 as SGDLS and CDR2 as YYNGEE. CDR3 coding DNA: TGTGCCAGCAGCGTAGCCACTAGCGGGGGGGTGAACACCGGGGAGCTGTTTTTT. Protein product: CASSVATSGGVNTGELFF.

This clone has a single count. The rearrangement links TRBV5-1 to TRBJ2-1; D uncertain. From germline, CDR1 is SGHRS and CDR2 YFSETQ. The ends were cut back, 2 bases at V and 2 bases at J, with 8 bases in the middle. The CDR3 is made up of 14 amino acids. The CDR3 sequence is CASSFTPPYNEQFF. CDR3 DNA: TGCGCCAGCAGCTTCACTCCCCCCTACAATGAGCAGTTCTTC. The whole variable domain, remainder taken from reference TRBV5-1 and TRBJ2-1, is KAGVTQTPRYLIKTRGQQVTLSCSPISGHRSVSWYQQTPGQGLQFLFEYFSETQRNKGNFPGRFSGRQFSNSRSEMNVSTLELGDSALYLCASSFTPPYNEQFFGPGTRLTVL.

The chain combines TRBV6-2 or TRBV6-3 with TRBJ2-1; a weak D match, TRBD1 (5 bases). There are 12 residues in the CDR3. Trimming pared 2 bases from V and 8 bases from J, leaving 7 bases between. The germline CDR1 and CDR2 sequences are MNHEY and SVGEGT. CDR3: CASSYRGDEQFF. CDR3 sequence (DNA): TGTGCCAGCAGTTACAGGGGCGATGAGCAGTTCTTC.